This TCR beta chain is drawn from a study of a mutant IDH1 vaccine in newly diagnosed glioma. Whole-study context: Vaccination of patients was performed eight times, in weeks 1, 3, 5, 7, 11, 15, 19 and 23. Initiation of the vaccine course occurred 4-6 weeks after radiotherapy alone, or alongside temozolomide cycles. Patients got radiotherapy, temozolomide, or both beforehand, and most got both.

To note about this clone: Its cognate antigen is unknown.

As for time point: week 5, during vaccination. In every dose of vaccine, 300 ug of mutant IDH1 20-mer peptide was given alongside topical imiquimod. The CDR3 has 15 residues. Germline CDR1 is MNHNY and CDR2 is SVGAGI (reference sequence). The J segment lost 4 bases and the V segment lost 5 bases, leaving 10 bases of the junction unmatched. Generated by immunoSEQ multiplex PCR, the TCRdb table keeps only in-frame clones and is missing some. The table records around 32,000 clones, 87% of them present only once. Overall study findings and caveats: Pseudoprogression seemingly bore no relation to changes in top peripheral T cell clonotypes.

The origin of this receptor is a woman aged 40 to 55 with glioma. Some clones in this sample may be carry-over from other donors' samples. J is TRBJ2-7 and V is TRBV6-6; TRBD1 aligns across 8 bases. The specimen comprised peripheral blood mononuclear cells (PBMCs), sampled from a glioma patient whose treatment included an IDH1 peptide vaccine. This CDR3 is CASSAHPGQVYEQYF. The CDR3, as DNA: TGTGCCAGCAGTGCGCATCCGGGACAGGTGTACGAGCAGTACTTC.